This T cell receptor beta chain was observed in a study of memory CD4+ T cells and cytomegalovirus serostatus. Study summary: Donors were healthy Belgian adults, under 10 CMV seropositive and 20 to 30 seronegative. General observations from the study: Each of approximately 63 CMV-associated TCRbeta sequences occurred in one to five individuals.

As regards this clone: Its antigen is currently unknown.

As processed by the authors: After removing out-of-frame reads, under 2.5 million distinct TCRbeta sequences remained. Using immunoSEQ multiplex PCR, the repertoire was profiled, and TCRdb retains in-frame clones only, with some absent. Clone size and V and J calls were adopted from that table, with D and trimming inferred from the DNA. This sample has about 56,000 clones, with around 76% found just once. The sort gate was single viable CD3+CD4+CD8-CD45RO+ cells for memory CD4+ T cells. Total CD4+ T cells were enriched by CD4 positive selection. V was trimmed by 3 bases and J by 6 bases, leaving 6 bases between them. Germline lookup yields CDR1 WSHSY and CDR2 SAAADI. There are 12 residues in the CDR3.

The material sequenced was memory CD4+ T cells from blood. The TCR sequence derives from an adult in good health and CMV-seronegative. The chain is built from TRBV10-2 and TRBJ2-1; D ambiguous. For the CDR3, the DNA is TGCGCCAGCAGTGAATGGGGCAATGAGCAGTTCTTC. Translating gives CASSEWGNEQFF.